This TCR beta chain was sequenced for a study of T cell responses to AZD1222 COVID-19 vaccine. About the study: Analysis merged second doses at about 4 or about 12 weeks.

Trimming cost V 4 bases and J 3 bases, with 13 bases left between them. CDR1 MNHEY and CDR2 SMNVEV come from the germline V gene (reference sequence). This CDR3 is 14 amino acids long. As to this clone: The antigen is unknown.

Regarding the study as a whole: White British donors predominated, females outnumbered males, and clonal diversity was possibly underestimated.

Method: immunoSEQ multiplex PCR; TCRdb's copy keeps in-frame clones and lacks some. The table shows roughly 110,000 clones, with about 90% occurring only once. The genes are TRBV27 and TRBJ2-7; possibly TRBD2 for D (6 bases). The sequenced sample was peripheral blood, obtained on day 0 of AZD1222 vaccination. This clonotype was obtained from an adult in good health. CDR3 nucleotide sequence: TGTGCCAGCAGTTCCCTCGGCGGGATCTACGAGCAGTACTTC. Its protein is CASSSLGGIYEQYF.